Presented here are 20 T cell receptor beta chains from one specimen sequenced in a study of T cell responses to AZD1222 COVID-19 vaccine. Assay: immunoSEQ multiplex PCR; the TCRdb copy retains only in-frame clones and omits some. The sample includes some 130,000 clones, roughly 90% of them seen just once. The sample here was peripheral blood, taken on day 0 of AZD1222 vaccination. The receptors here all came from an adult in good health.

The V call is TRBV6-5, the J call TRBJ1-1; D not resolved. Germline values: CDR1 MNHEY, CDR2 SVGAGI. Trimming removed 6 bases at V and 1 base at J, with 12 bases between. This CDR3 comprises 14 residues. The CDR3 nucleotides are TGTGCCAGCAGCCCGGCAGCTGCGAACACTGAAGCTTTCTTT. Its protein is CASSPAAANTEAFF.

This clone was seen only a few times. V usage is TRBV21-1 and J usage is TRBJ1-2; the DNA was not compared with TRBD1, the D call given in the table. TRBV21-1 is a pseudogene segment. This CDR3 has 16 residues. Here the CDR3 reads CASSKEGQGAVYGYTF. CDR3 sequence (DNA): TGTGCCAGCAGCAAAGAGGGACAGGGGGCAGTCTATGGCTACACCTTC.

The chain has TRBV7-9 and TRBJ2-7; no reliable D call. Germline V gives CDR1 SEHNR, CDR2 FQNEAQ (reference sequence). This CDR3 contains 15 residues. V was pared by 1 base and J by 0 bases, with 10 bases between. The chain's CDR3 is CASSLEAGSSYEQYF. In DNA, the CDR3 is TGTGCCAGCAGCTTAGAGGCAGGTTCCTCCTACGAGCAGTACTTC.

The V and J genes are TRBV5-1 and TRBJ2-7; perhaps TRBD1 as D (6 bases). Germline-derived CDR1 and CDR2 are SGHRS and YFSETQ. With 1 base removed from V and 4 bases from J, the gap between germline ends came to 9 bases. The CDR3 has 13 amino acids. The DNA of the CDR3 is TGCGCCAGCAGCTTGCTGGGGGCATACGAGCAGTACTTC. Encoded protein: CASSLLGAYEQYF.

The V gene is TRBV6-5, the J gene TRBJ1-1; the D is unclear. The CDR3 runs 15 residues. V was trimmed by 2 bases and J by 7 bases, leaving 17 bases between them. Looked up from germline, CDR1 is MNHEY and CDR2 is SVGAGI. CDR3: CASSYADPRRIEAFF. The CDR3 DNA sequence: TGTGCCAGCAGTTACGCAGACCCTAGGCGGATTGAAGCTTTCTTT.

V usage is TRBV5-1 and J usage is TRBJ2-3; D ambiguous. The germline V gene encodes CDR1 SGHRS and CDR2 YFSETQ. Trimming shortened V by 2 bases and J by 4 bases, and 11 bases separated the two germline ends. The CDR3 covers 14 residues. This CDR3 reads CASSFTPSPDTQYF. The CDR3 DNA follows: TGCGCCAGCAGCTTTACTCCCTCCCCAGATACGCAGTATTTT.

Details on this clone: The junction departs from the called germline gene at one end, perhaps through a read error. This chain joins TRBV12-3 or TRBV12-4 and TRBJ2-5; 11 bases map to TRBD2. The CDR3 length is 13 residues. In DNA, the CDR3 is TGTGCCAGCAGTCTAGCGGGGGGTGTGACCCAGTACTTC. Translation: CASSLAGGVTQYF.

This sequence joins TRBV6-5 and TRBJ1-2; 8 bases are a match to TRBD1. The V gene end was trimmed by 5 bases and the J gene end by 2 bases; junction bases not matched to a gene: 4. CDR3 size: 14 residues. From germline, CDR1 is MNHEY and CDR2 SVGAGI. The CDR3 loop reads CASSPGDRNYGYTF. DNA of the CDR3: TGTGCCAGCAGTCCAGGGGACAGGAACTATGGCTACACCTTC.

This clone was seen many times. The gene calls are TRBV12-3 or TRBV12-4 and TRBJ1-5; TRBD1 might be the D (5 bases). CDR3 length equals 13 residues. V was cut by 8 bases and J by 6 bases, with 14 bases left in between. In DNA form, the CDR3 reads TGTGCCAGCGGGCGGGGGGAGAGTCAGCCCCAGCATTTT. Translation gives CASGRGESQPQHF.

CDR3 amino acids: CASSLAGSNQPQHF. The CDR3 region has the DNA TGTGCCAGCAGCTTAGCCGGTAGCAATCAGCCCCAGCATTTT. V is TRBV11-1 and J is TRBJ1-5; D gene uncertain. V was pared by 0 bases and J by 0 bases, with 3 bases between. The CDR3 is 14 amino acids. Per the germline V gene, CDR1 is SGHAT and CDR2 is FQDESV (reference sequence).

The rearrangement joins TRBV5-6 to TRBJ1-5; D might be TRBD1 (6 bases). Deletions cut 4 bases from V and 6 bases from J, with 17 bases between. Germline CDR1 SGHDT, CDR2 YYEEEE. This CDR3 spans 15 amino acids. CDR3 loop: CASSPGHRAAQPQHF. Written as DNA, the CDR3 is TGTGCCAGCAGCCCGGGACATAGGGCGGCTCAGCCCCAGCATTTT.

The J gene is TRBJ1-4, the V gene TRBV18, with 12 bases aligning to TRBD1. CDR3 length: 21 residues. Germline CDR1 KGHSH, CDR2 LQKENI. V lost 0 bases to trimming and J lost 6 bases; unmatched junction nucleotides: 17. The CDR3 DNA reads TGTGCCAGCTCACCACCGGGTGGGGACAGGGGGCGCGATTGGCGTGATGAAAAACTGTTTTTT. Amino acids: CASSPPGGDRGRDWRDEKLFF.

The J gene is TRBJ1-2, the V gene TRBV27; 10 positions agree with TRBD1. V lost 5 bases to trimming and J lost 4 bases; unmatched junction nucleotides: 13. CDR3 length: 17 residues. Germline CDR1 MNHEY, CDR2 SMNVEV (reference sequence). CDR3 DNA sequence: TGTGCCAGCAGTCCCTGGGTGGGGGACAGGGGAGGCTATGGCTACACCTTC. It is translated as CASSPWVGDRGGYGYTF.

The rearrangement joins TRBV5-1 to TRBJ2-1; D gene uncertain. Trimming took off 1 base at V and 10 bases at J, with 12 bases between the two ends. This CDR3 has 13 amino acids. The germline V gene encodes CDR1 SGHRS and CDR2 YFSETQ. This CDR3 reads CASSLRELEEQFF. The CDR3 DNA sequence: TGCGCCAGCAGCTTGAGGGAACTGGAGGAGCAGTTCTTC.

This chain uses TRBV30 with TRBJ2-7, with 12 bases identical to TRBD2. V trimming: 5 bases; J trimming: 7 bases; junction bases outside the gene matches: 6. Germline CDR1 reads GTSNPN; CDR2 reads SVGIG (reference sequence). This CDR3 is built from 13 residues. DNA for the CDR3: TGTGCCTGGCGAACTAGCGGGGGGCGAGAGCAGTACTTC. Its translation: CAWRTSGGREQYF.

The chain recombines TRBV19 with TRBJ2-5; D remains ambiguous. Trimming took 3 bases from V and 1 from J, leaving 6 bases between them. This CDR3 has 13 amino acids. The germline CDR1 and CDR2 sequences are LNHDA and SQIVND (reference sequence). The chain's CDR3 is CASSMASQETQYF. The DNA of the CDR3 is TGTGCCAGTAGTATGGCCAGCCAAGAGACCCAGTACTTC.

The V gene is TRBV7-8, the J gene TRBJ2-7; a possible D gene is TRBD1 (6 bases). This CDR3 is built from 15 residues. Germline values: CDR1 SGHVS, CDR2 FQNEAQ. V shed 5 bases and J shed 1 base, with 15 bases lying between them. CDR3 loop: CASSRGQIPSYEQYF. Written as DNA, the CDR3 is TGTGCCAGCAGCCGAGGACAGATTCCATCCTACGAGCAGTACTTC.

This chain connects TRBV7-8 to TRBJ2-1; 7 nucleotides line up with TRBD2. This CDR3 is 16 amino acids long. Germline V gives CDR1 SGHVS, CDR2 FQNEAQ. J was trimmed by 8 bases and V by 2 bases; bases with no gene match: 12. The CDR3 spells CASSLRRTSRIDEQFF. CDR3 nucleotide sequence: TGTGCCAGCAGCTTAAGGAGGACTAGTAGAATAGATGAGCAGTTCTTC.

The chain links TRBV4-1 to TRBJ1-6, with D possibly TRBD1 on 5 matching bases. The germline V gene encodes CDR1 MGHRA and CDR2 YSYEKL. This CDR3 is built from 16 residues. Trimming cost V 1 base and J 8 bases, with 15 bases left between them. This CDR3 reads CASSQGPGRLDSPLHF. CDR3 coding DNA: TGCGCCAGCAGCCAAGGCCCGGGGCGCTTGGATTCACCCCTCCACTTT.

The chain has TRBV6-2 or TRBV6-3 and TRBJ2-3; D uncertain. The CDR3 runs 13 residues. Between the trimmed V and J ends, which lost 2 bases and 2 bases, there was a span of 5 bases. The V gene's germline CDR1 is MNHEY and CDR2 SVGEGT. The CDR3 DNA reads TGTGCCAGCAGTTACCGCCCCACAGATACGCAGTATTTT. Protein sequence: CASSYRPTDTQYF.